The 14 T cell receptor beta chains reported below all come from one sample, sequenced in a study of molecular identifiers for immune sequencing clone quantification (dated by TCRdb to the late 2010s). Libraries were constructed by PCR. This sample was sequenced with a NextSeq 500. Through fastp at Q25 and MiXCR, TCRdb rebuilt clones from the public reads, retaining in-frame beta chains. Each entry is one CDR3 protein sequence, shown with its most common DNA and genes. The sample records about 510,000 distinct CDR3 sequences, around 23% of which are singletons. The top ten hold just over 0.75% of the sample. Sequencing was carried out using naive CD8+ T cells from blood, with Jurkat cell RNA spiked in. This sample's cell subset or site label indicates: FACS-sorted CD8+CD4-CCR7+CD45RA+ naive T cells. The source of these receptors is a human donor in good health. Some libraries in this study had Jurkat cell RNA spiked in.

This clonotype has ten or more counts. CDR3 in DNA: TGCGCCAGCAGCCTAACCGGGACAGACTACACAGATACGCAGTATTTT. It translates to CASSLTGTDYTDTQYF. This chain uses TRBV5-1 with TRBJ2-3; 7 nucleotides agree with TRBD1. V was pared by 4 bases and J by 2 bases, with 10 bases of the junction left unmatched. Germline V gene sequence: CDR1 SGHRS, CDR2 YFSETQ. The CDR3 has 16 amino acids.

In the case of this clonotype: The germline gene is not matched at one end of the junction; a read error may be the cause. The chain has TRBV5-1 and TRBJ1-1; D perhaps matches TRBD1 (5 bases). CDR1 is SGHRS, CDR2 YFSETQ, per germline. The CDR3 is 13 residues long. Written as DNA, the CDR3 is TGCGCCAGCCGCTTGGGGCAGAACCCTAACGCTTTCTTT. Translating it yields CASRLGQNPNAFF. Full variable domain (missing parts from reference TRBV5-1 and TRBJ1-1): KAGVTQTPRYLIKTRGQQVTLSCSPISGHRSVSWYQQTPGQGLQFLFEYFSETQRNKGNFPGRFSGRQFSNSRSEMNVSTLELGDSALYLCASRLGQNPNAFFGQGTRLTVV.

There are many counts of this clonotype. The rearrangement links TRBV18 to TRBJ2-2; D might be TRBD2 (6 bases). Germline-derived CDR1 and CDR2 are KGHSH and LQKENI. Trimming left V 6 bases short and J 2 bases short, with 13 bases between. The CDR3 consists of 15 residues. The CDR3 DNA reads TGTGCCAGCTCCCTCCGGGACTCTAACACCGGGGAGCTGTTTTTT. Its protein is CASSLRDSNTGELFF.

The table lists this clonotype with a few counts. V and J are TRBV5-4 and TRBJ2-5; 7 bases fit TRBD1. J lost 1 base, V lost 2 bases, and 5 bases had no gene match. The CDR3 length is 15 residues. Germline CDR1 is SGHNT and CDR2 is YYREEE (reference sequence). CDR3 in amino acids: CASSFTGTAQETQYF. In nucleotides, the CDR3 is TGTGCCAGCAGCTTCACCGGGACAGCCCAAGAGACCCAGTACTTC. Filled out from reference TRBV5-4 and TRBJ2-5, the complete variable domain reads ETGVTQSPTHLIKTRGQQVTLRCSSQSGHNTVSWYQQALGQGPQFIFQYYREEENGRGNFPPRFSGLQFPNYSSELNVNALELDDSALYLCASSFTGTAQETQYFGPGTRLLVL.

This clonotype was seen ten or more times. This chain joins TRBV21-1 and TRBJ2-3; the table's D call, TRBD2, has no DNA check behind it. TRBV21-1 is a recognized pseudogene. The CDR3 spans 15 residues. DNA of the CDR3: TGTGCCAGCAGCAAAGTCCAAGGCCCTCTAGACACGCAGTATTTT. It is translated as CASSKVQGPLDTQYF.

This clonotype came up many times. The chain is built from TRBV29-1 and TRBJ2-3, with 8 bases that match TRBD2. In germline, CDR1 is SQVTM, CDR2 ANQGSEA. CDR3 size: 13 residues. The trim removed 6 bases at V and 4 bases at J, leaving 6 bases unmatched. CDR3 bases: TGCAGCGTACCGGGAGGGAGGCCAGATACGCAGTATTTT. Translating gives CSVPGGRPDTQYF.

CDR3 protein: CASSPGGASTEAFF. The CDR3 region has the DNA TGTGCCAGCAGCCCGGGGGGCGCGAGCACTGAAGCTTTCTTT. The chain joins TRBV5-3 to TRBJ1-1, with a tentative D call TRBD1 (6 bases). TRBV5-3 is annotated as an ORF whose role is uncertain. The V and J ends lost 8 bases and 4 bases respectively, with 18 bases between them. The CDR3 totals 14 residues.

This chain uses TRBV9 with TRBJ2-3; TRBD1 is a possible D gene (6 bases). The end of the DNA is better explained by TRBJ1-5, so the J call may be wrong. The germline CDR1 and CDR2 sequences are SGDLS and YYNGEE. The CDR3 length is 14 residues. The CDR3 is CASSVVGRTDTQHF. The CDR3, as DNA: TGTGCCAGCAGCGTAGTAGGACGGACAGATACGCAGCATTTT.

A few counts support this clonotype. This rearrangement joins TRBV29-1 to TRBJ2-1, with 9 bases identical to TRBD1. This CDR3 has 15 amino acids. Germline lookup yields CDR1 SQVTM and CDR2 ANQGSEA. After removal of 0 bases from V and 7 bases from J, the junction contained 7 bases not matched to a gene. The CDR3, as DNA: TGCAGCGTTGAAGATTATTTGGACAGGGGTAATGAGCAGTTCTTC. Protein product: CSVEDYLDRGNEQFF.

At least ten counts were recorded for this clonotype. Written as DNA, the CDR3 is TGCGCCAGCAGCCAAGACCCAAATACTGAAGCTTTCTTT. This translates into CASSQDPNTEAFF. The gene calls are TRBV4-1 and TRBJ1-1; no clear D gene. The germline V gene has CDR1 MGHRA and CDR2 YSYEKL. With 0 bases removed from V and 5 bases from J, the gap between germline ends came to 7 bases. CDR3 length: 13 residues.

The CDR3 bases are TGTGCCAGCAGCCCCGGGACAGGGCCCGCCTACGAGCAGTACTTC. Its protein product is CASSPGTGPAYEQYF. The V and J genes are TRBV3-1 and TRBJ2-7; 9 nucleotides agree with TRBD1. The CDR3 spans 15 residues. After removal of 4 bases from V and 2 bases from J, the junction contained 6 bases not matched to a gene. Germline CDR1 and CDR2: LGHDT and YNNKEL (reference sequence).

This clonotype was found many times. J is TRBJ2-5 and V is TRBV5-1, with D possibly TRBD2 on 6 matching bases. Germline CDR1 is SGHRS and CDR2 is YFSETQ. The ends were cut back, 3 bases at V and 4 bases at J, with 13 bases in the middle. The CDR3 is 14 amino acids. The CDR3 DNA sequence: TGCGCCAGCAGCTGGGGGACTGGACCAGAGACCCAGTACTTC. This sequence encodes CASSWGTGPETQYF.

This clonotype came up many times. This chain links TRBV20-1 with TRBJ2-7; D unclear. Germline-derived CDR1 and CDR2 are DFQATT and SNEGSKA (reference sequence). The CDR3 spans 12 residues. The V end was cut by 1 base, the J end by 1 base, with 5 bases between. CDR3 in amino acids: CSARGQSYEQYF. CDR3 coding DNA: TGCAGTGCTAGAGGTCAGTCCTACGAGCAGTACTTC.

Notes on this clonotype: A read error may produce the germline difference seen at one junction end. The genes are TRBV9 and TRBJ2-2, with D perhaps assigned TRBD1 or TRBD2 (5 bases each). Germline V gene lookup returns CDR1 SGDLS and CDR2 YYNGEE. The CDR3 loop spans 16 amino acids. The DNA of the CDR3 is TGTGCCAGCAGCGGTATAGCGATCGCGCCCCCCGGGGCGCTGTTTTTT. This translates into CASSGIAIAPPGALFF. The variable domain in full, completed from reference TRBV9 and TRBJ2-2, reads DSGVTQTPKHLITATGQRVTLRCSPRSGDLSVYWYQQSLDQGLQFLIQYYNGEERAKGNILERFSAQQFPDLHSELNLSSLELGDSALYFCASSGIAIAPPGALFFGEGSRLTVL.